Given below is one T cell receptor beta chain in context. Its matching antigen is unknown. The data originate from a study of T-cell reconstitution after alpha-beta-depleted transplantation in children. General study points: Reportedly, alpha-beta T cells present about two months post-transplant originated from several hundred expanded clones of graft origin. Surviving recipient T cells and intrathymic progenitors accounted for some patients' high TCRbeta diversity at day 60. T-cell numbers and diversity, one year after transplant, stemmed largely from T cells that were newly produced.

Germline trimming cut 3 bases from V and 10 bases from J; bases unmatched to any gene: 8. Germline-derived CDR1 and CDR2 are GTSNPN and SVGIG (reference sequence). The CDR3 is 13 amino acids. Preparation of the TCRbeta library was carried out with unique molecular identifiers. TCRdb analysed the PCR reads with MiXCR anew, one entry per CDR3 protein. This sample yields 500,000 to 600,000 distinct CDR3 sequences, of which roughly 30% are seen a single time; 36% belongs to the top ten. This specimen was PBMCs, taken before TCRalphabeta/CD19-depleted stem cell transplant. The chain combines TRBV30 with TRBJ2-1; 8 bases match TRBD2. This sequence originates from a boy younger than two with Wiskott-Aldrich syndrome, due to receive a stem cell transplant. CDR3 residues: CAWSDGRGPEQFF. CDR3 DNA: TGTGCCTGGAGCGACGGGAGGGGACCGGAGCAGTTCTTC.